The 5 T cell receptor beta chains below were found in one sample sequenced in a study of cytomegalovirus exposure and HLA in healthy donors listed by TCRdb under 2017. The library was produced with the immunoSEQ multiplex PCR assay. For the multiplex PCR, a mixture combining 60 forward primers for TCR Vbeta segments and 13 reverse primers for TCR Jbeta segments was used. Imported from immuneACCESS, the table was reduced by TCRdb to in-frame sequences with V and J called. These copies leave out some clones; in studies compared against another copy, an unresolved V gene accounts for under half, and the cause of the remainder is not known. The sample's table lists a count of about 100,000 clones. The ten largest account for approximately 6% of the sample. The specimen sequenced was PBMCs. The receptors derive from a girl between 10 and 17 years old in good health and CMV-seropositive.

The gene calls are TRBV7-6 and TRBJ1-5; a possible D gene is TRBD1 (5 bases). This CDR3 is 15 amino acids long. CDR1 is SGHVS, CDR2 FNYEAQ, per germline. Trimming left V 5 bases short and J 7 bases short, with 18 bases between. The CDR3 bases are TGTGCCAGCAGCCAGGGTCAGGGCCCGACCCAGCCCCAGCATTTT. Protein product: CASSQGQGPTQPQHF.

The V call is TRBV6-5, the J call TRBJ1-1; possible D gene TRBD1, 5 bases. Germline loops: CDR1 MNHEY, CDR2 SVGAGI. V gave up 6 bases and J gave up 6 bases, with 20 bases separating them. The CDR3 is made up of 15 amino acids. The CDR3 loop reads CASRDPGTGGPEAFF. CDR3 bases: TGTGCCAGCAGGGACCCCGGGACGGGGGGACCTGAAGCTTTCTTT.

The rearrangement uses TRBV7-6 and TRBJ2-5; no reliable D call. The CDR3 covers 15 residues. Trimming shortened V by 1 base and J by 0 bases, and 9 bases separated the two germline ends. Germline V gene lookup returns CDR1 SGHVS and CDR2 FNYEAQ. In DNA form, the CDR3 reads TGTGCCAGCAGCTTAGATGCAGGTTACCAAGAGACCCAGTACTTC. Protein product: CASSLDAGYQETQYF.

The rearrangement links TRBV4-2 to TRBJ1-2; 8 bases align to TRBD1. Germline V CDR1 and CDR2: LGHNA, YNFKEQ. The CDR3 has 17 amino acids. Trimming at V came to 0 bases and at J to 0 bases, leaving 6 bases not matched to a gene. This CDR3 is CASSQDGQGASNYGYTF. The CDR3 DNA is TGTGCCAGCAGCCAAGACGGACAGGGAGCTTCTAACTATGGCTACACCTTC.

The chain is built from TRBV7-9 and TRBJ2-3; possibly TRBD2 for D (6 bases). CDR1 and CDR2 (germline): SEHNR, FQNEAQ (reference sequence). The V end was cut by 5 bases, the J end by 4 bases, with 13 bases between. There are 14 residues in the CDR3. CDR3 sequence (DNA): TGTGCCAGCAGCCAGGTCGGGGGTGCAGATACGCAGTATTTT. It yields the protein CASSQVGGADTQYF.